Listed below are T cell receptor beta chains from one sample, sequenced in a study of cytotoxic CD8 clonotypes in ibrutinib-treated CLL. Sequencing used immunoSEQ multiplex PCR; TCRdb keeps in-frame clones, though not all of them. Of about 140,000 clones in the sample, approximately 80% were seen once. The material sequenced was PBMCs, taken after 12 months of ibrutinib treatment. Receptors were obtained from a human donor with chronic lymphocytic leukemia. Each CDR3 is given with its conserved first and last residue. Each record gives: CDR3 DNA, CDR3 protein, J gene, D gene, V gene, clone size. A D gene is named only where the DNA matches it firmly. Rows may omit the clone size; those that give it use once, few, many or a size class.

TGTGCCACCAGCAGAGAACGGGATATTAATGAAAAACTGTTTTTT	CATSRERDINEKLFF	TRBJ1-4	.	TRBV15	.
TGCGCCAGCAGCCCATGGGACAACAATGAGCAGTTCTTC	CASSPWDNNEQFF	TRBJ2-1	.	TRBV4-3	once
TGCAGCGTTGGAGGGGGACAGGGAACCTACGAGCAGTACTTC	CSVGGGQGTYEQYF	TRBJ2-7	TRBD1	TRBV29-1	.
TGCGCCAGCAGCTCACAGGGTTGGAACACTGAAGCTTTCTTT	CASSSQGWNTEAFF	TRBJ1-1	.	TRBV5-1	.
TGTGCCAGCAGCCCCGGGACAGGGGGCTTCGAGCAGTACTTC	CASSPGTGGFEQYF	TRBJ2-7	TRBD1	TRBV7-2	.
TGCAGTGCTAGATCAGGGGTCGAGCAGTACTTC	CSARSGVEQYF	TRBJ2-7	.	TRBV20-1	.
TGTGCCAGCAGTTTACCGGGGGACAGGGTCACCTACGAGCAGTACTTC	CASSLPGDRVTYEQYF	TRBJ2-7	TRBD1	TRBV28	.
TGTGCCAGCAGCTGGGGTGGTAGGGGGATGAACACTGAAGCTTTCTTT	CASSWGGRGMNTEAFF	TRBJ1-1	.	TRBV7-9	.
TGTGCCAGCACCGAATCGACAGGGAGTTCCTACGAGCAGTACTTC	CASTESTGSSYEQYF	TRBJ2-7	TRBD1	TRBV6-1	few
TGTGCCAGCAGCTTCAGCGCGGCACCCCAGTGGGGCTACACCTTC	CASSFSAAPQWGYTF	TRBJ1-2	.	TRBV7-2	.
TGTGCCAGCAGCCCGGGACAGGGGGCTGGCTCCTACGAGCAGTACTTC	CASSPGQGAGSYEQYF	TRBJ2-7	TRBD1	TRBV7-9	.
TGCGCCAGCAGTCAATCGTTTAGGGTTAGCAATCAGCCCCAGCATTTT	CASSQSFRVSNQPQHF	TRBJ1-5	.	TRBV23-1	.
TGTGCCTGGAGTGTAAGGCTAGGGGGCACAGATACGCAGTATTTT	CAWSVRLGGTDTQYF	TRBJ2-3	.	TRBV30	.
TGTGCCAGTGCGGGGGGGCTGGAGACCCAGTACTTC	CASAGGLETQYF	TRBJ2-5	TRBD2	TRBV28	.
TGTGCCAGCTCCCCGGACAGGAGCACAGATACGCAGTATTTT	CASSPDRSTDTQYF	TRBJ2-3	TRBD1	TRBV18	.
TGTGCCAGCAGAGGGCCTAGCGGGGGTGGCGGGGAGCTGTTTTTT	CASRGPSGGGGELFF	TRBJ2-2	TRBD2	TRBV2	once
TGTGCCAGCAGCTCATCACAGAATGTCCCCAACGTCCTGACTTTC	CASSSSQNVPNVLTF	TRBJ2-6	.	TRBV7-6	once
TGTGCCAGCAGCCAAAGCGCACTAGCGGGAGTATACGAGCAGTACTTC	CASSQSALAGVYEQYF	TRBJ2-7	TRBD2	TRBV4-2	.
TGTGCCAGCAGTCGATTCGAGTTTAATTCACCCCTCCACTTT	CASSRFEFNSPLHF	TRBJ1-6	.	TRBV6-6	.
TGTGCCAGCGAATATAGACGGACAGGGTCTGAAGCTTTCTTT	CASEYRRTGSEAFF	TRBJ1-1	TRBD1	TRBV6-5	.
TGTGCCAGCAGCCAATCCGGGATTGAAGCTTTCTTT	CASSQSGIEAFF	TRBJ1-1	.	TRBV14	.
TGTGCCAGCAGCCCTACCGGACAGGGCGGGGAGACCCAGTACTTC	CASSPTGQGGETQYF	TRBJ2-5	TRBD1	TRBV7-8	.
TGCGCCAGCAGCCAAGAAGAGGGGGCGTCAAATCAGCCCCAGCATTTT	CASSQEEGASNQPQHF	TRBJ1-5	TRBD1	TRBV4-1	.
TGTGCCAGCTCACCGGGACAGGGAAGTTCTGGGGCCAACGTCCTGACTTTC	CASSPGQGSSGANVLTF	TRBJ2-6	TRBD1	TRBV18	.
TGTGCCAGCATATATTGGGATACGCAGTATTTT	CASIYWDTQYF	TRBJ2-3	.	TRBV2	.
TGTGCCAGCAGTGAATATTTTAGGACATCGACCTATGGCTACACCTTC	CASSEYFRTSTYGYTF	TRBJ1-2	.	TRBV25-1	.
TGCGCCAGCAGCTTGGGCTTCGGACAGGCCTATGGCTACACCTTC	CASSLGFGQAYGYTF	TRBJ1-2	TRBD1	TRBV5-1	.
TGTGCCAGCAGCTTGCCGGGACAGGAGACCTACGAGCAGTACTTC	CASSLPGQETYEQYF	TRBJ2-7	TRBD1	TRBV5-6	.
TGTGCCAGCAGTTCCGCCGGGACTCCACGGTACAATGAGCAGTTCTTC	CASSSAGTPRYNEQFF	TRBJ2-1	.	TRBV27	.
TGCGCCAGCAGCAACCAAGGGTCATCTTATGGCTACACCTTC	CASSNQGSSYGYTF	TRBJ1-2	.	TRBV5-1	.
TGTGCCAGCAGAGCGGGGAATCAGCCCCAGCATTTT	CASRAGNQPQHF	TRBJ1-5	.	TRBV28	once
TGTGCCTGGAGTGTCCAGGGTGGAAACACCATATATTTT	CAWSVQGGNTIYF	TRBJ1-3	.	TRBV30	.
TGTGCCAGCAGCTTTACAGGGACTGTCTCCTACGAGCAGTACTTC	CASSFTGTVSYEQYF	TRBJ2-7	.	TRBV7-9	.
TGTGCCAGCAGCTTGGTTGGGGCCAACGTCCTGACTTTC	CASSLVGANVLTF	TRBJ2-6	.	TRBV5-4	.
TGTGCCAGCAGCTACGGGACCAGTAGGGAGCAGTACTTC	CASSYGTSREQYF	TRBJ2-7	.	TRBV7-2	once
TGTGCCAGCAGCGTTCTTGATGGGATGGGCACTGAAGCTTTCTTT	CASSVLDGMGTEAFF	TRBJ1-1	.	TRBV6-1	.
TGTGCCAGCAGCCCAGGACTACCACGAGAGACCCAGTACTTC	CASSPGLPRETQYF	TRBJ2-5	.	TRBV7-2	.
TGTGCCAGCAGCGTAGGGGCGGGGGGCCAGTACAATGAGCAGTTCTTC	CASSVGAGGQYNEQFF	TRBJ2-1	TRBD2	TRBV9	.
TGTGCCAGCAGGTTGACGGAGGGCAATTCACCCCTCCACTTT	CASRLTEGNSPLHF	TRBJ1-6	.	TRBV2	once
TGTGCCAGCAGCGTAGCGACAGGGGCGGATGGCTACACCTTC	CASSVATGADGYTF	TRBJ1-2	TRBD1	TRBV9	.
TGTGCCAGCACCCAGGGAGGGAGCTCCTACGAGCAGTACTTC	CASTQGGSSYEQYF	TRBJ2-7	TRBD2	TRBV27	.
TGTGCCAGCAGCCGGTTCGAGACCCAGTACTTC	CASSRFETQYF	TRBJ2-5	.	TRBV14	.
TGTGCCAGTAGCGAGTATTATAATTCACCCCTCCACTTT	CASSEYYNSPLHF	TRBJ1-6	.	TRBV19	.
TGTGCCAGTCGGGGAGGTTGGGTAAACACTGAAGCTTTCTTT	CASRGGWVNTEAFF	TRBJ1-1	.	TRBV6-5	few
TGTGCCAGCAGCCGGAGGTCCGTCGGGAGCGACGAGCAGTACTTC	CASSRRSVGSDEQYF	TRBJ2-7	.	TRBV4-2	.
TGCGCCAGCAGCTTTACAGTTAACACCGGGGAGCTGTTTTTT	CASSFTVNTGELFF	TRBJ2-2	.	TRBV5-1	once
TGTGCCAGCAGTGATTATGGGGGCTATGGCTACACCTTC	CASSDYGGYGYTF	TRBJ1-2	.	TRBV6-1	few
TGTGCCAGCAGCCTCGGGAGTAGCGGGGGAGAGACCCAGTACTTC	CASSLGSSGGETQYF	TRBJ2-5	TRBD2	TRBV28	.
TGTGCCATCAGTGGGGGGGGTAGCAATCAGCCCCAGCATTTT	CAISGGGSNQPQHF	TRBJ1-5	.	TRBV10-3	.
TGTGCCAGCACCGGCAATTCACCCCTCCACTTT	CASTGNSPLHF	TRBJ1-6	.	TRBV28	once